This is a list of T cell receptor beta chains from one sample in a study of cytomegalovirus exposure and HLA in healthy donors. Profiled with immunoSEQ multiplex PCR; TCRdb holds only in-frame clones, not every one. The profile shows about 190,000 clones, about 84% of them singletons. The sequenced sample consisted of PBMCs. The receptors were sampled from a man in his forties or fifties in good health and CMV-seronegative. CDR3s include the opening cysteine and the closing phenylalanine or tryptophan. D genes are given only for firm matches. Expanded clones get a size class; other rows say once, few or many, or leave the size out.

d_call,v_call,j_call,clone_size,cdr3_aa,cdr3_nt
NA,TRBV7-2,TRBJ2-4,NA,CASSAGIENIQYF,TGTGCCAGCAGCGCTGGCATCGAAAACATTCAGTACTTC
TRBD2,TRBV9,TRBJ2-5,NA,CASSVAPLAGVETQYF,TGTGCCAGCAGCGTAGCTCCGCTAGCGGGGGTGGAGACCCAGTACTTC
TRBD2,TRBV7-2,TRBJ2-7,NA,CASSLAVSGGAYEQYF,TGTGCCAGCAGCTTAGCGGTTTCGGGGGGGGCCTACGAGCAGTACTTC
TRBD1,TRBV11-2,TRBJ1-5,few,CASSSGQGRNQPQHF,TGTGCCAGCAGTTCGGGACAGGGGCGCAATCAGCCCCAGCATTTT
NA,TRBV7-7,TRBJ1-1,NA,CASSLIPDRMNTEAFF,TGTGCTAGCAGCTTAATCCCCGACAGGATGAACACTGAAGCTTTCTTT
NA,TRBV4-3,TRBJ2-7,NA,CASSQEQDAYEQYF,TGCGCCAGCAGCCAAGAGCAGGATGCCTACGAGCAGTACTTC
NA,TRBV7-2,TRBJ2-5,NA,CASSLVQQETQYF,TGTGCCAGCAGCTTAGTACAGCAAGAGACCCAGTACTTC
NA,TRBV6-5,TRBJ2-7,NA,CATLGQGHEQYF,TGTGCCACACTCGGGCAGGGGCACGAGCAGTACTTC
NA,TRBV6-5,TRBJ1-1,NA,CASTSGLNTEAFF,TGTGCCAGCACCTCCGGGTTGAACACTGAAGCTTTCTTT
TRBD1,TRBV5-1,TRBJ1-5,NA,CASSRGDREGQPQHF,TGCGCCAGCAGCAGGGGGGACAGGGAAGGTCAGCCCCAGCATTTT
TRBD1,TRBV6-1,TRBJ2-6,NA,CASSELEGGRSGANVLTF,TGTGCCAGCAGTGAATTGGAAGGGGGCCGGTCTGGGGCCAACGTCCTGACTTTC
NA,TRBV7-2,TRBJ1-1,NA,CASSLAQGGTEAFF,TGTGCCAGCAGCTTAGCCCAGGGTGGCACTGAAGCTTTCTTT
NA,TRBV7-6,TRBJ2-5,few,CASSLGERAEETQYF,TGTGCCAGCAGCTTAGGCGAGAGGGCCGAGGAGACCCAGTACTTC
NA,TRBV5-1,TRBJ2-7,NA,CASSLGPGTTYEQYF,TGCGCCAGCAGCTTGGGTCCAGGCACCACCTACGAGCAGTACTTC
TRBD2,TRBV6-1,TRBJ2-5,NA,CASSVFGLAGPQETQYF,TGTGCCAGCAGTGTCTTCGGACTAGCGGGGCCCCAAGAGACCCAGTACTTC
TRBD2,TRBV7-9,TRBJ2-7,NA,CASSLDSGGAYEQYF,TGTGCCAGCAGCTTAGATAGCGGGGGGGCCTACGAGCAGTACTTC